Listed below are T cell receptor beta chains from one sample, sequenced in a study of blood T cell repertoires in COVID-19. Clones were sequenced by immunoSEQ multiplex PCR, and TCRdb holds only the in-frame ones, with some missing. The sample lists some 670,000 clones; about 87% were seen once. The sequenced sample consisted of peripheral blood. The receptor set was obtained from a woman younger than 35 with acute or convalescent COVID-19. The CDR3 runs from the conserved cysteine through the conserved F or W. The D gene is left open where the match is weak. Rows give clone size only sometimes, using once, few, many, or a class for an expanded clone.

d_call: TRBD2; clone_size: once; j_call: TRBJ2-2; v_call: TRBV7-8; cdr3_nt: TGTGCCAGCAGCTTTACCCGACTAGCGGGGGGAAGAAACACCGGGGAGCTGTTTTTT; cdr3_aa: CASSFTRLAGGRNTGELFF
d_call: TRBD2; clone_size: -; j_call: TRBJ2-1; v_call: TRBV5-1; cdr3_nt: TGCGCCAGCAGCTTAAGACTAGCGACCTCCTACAATGAGCAGTTCTTC; cdr3_aa: CASSLRLATSYNEQFF
d_call: -; clone_size: -; j_call: TRBJ1-5; v_call: TRBV10-3; cdr3_nt: TGTGCCATCAGCGAGACTAGGGAGGGTCAGCCCCAGCATTTT; cdr3_aa: CAISETREGQPQHF
d_call: -; clone_size: -; j_call: TRBJ1-2; v_call: TRBV28; cdr3_nt: TGTGCCAGCAGTCCCAACACTATACCTATCGGTGGCTACACCTTC; cdr3_aa: CASSPNTIPIGGYTF
d_call: -; clone_size: few; j_call: TRBJ1-2; v_call: TRBV24-1; cdr3_nt: TGTGCCACCAGTGATTTTACCGGGGTTGGCTACACCTTC; cdr3_aa: CATSDFTGVGYTF
d_call: -; clone_size: -; j_call: TRBJ1-1; v_call: TRBV7-3; cdr3_nt: TGTGCCAGCAGCAACGGGAGGAACACTGAAGCTTTCTTT; cdr3_aa: CASSNGRNTEAFF
d_call: TRBD2; clone_size: once; j_call: TRBJ2-3; v_call: TRBV6-5; cdr3_nt: TGTGCCAGCAGTTACGGGCGGGGGGGCTATACAGATACGCAGTATTTT; cdr3_aa: CASSYGRGGYTDTQYF
d_call: TRBD1; clone_size: -; j_call: TRBJ2-1; v_call: TRBV6-1; cdr3_nt: TGTGCCAGCAGTGAACCGGGACAGGGCCCCGAGCAGTTCTTC; cdr3_aa: CASSEPGQGPEQFF
d_call: -; clone_size: -; j_call: TRBJ1-2; v_call: TRBV2; cdr3_nt: TGTGCCCAACAGTCGTTTAACTATGGCTACACCTTC; cdr3_aa: CAQQSFNYGYTF
d_call: TRBD1; clone_size: -; j_call: TRBJ1-2; v_call: TRBV3-1/TRBV3-2; cdr3_nt: TGTGCCAGCAGCCCCGGACAGGGAAACTATGGCTACACCTTC; cdr3_aa: CASSPGQGNYGYTF
d_call: TRBD1; clone_size: -; j_call: TRBJ1-5; v_call: TRBV12-5; cdr3_nt: TGTGCTAGTGGTTGGACCAGGGACAGTCGAGATAGCAATCAGCCCCAGCATTTT; cdr3_aa: CASGWTRDSRDSNQPQHF
d_call: -; clone_size: -; j_call: TRBJ1-3; v_call: TRBV18; cdr3_nt: TGTGCCAGCTCACCGGGAATGGGAGACTCTGGAAACACCATATATTTT; cdr3_aa: CASSPGMGDSGNTIYF
d_call: TRBD1; clone_size: -; j_call: TRBJ1-4; v_call: TRBV25-1; cdr3_nt: TGTGCCAGCCAATCAGGGGGTAATGAAAAACTGTTTTTT; cdr3_aa: CASQSGGNEKLFF
d_call: TRBD1; clone_size: -; j_call: TRBJ1-2; v_call: TRBV29-1; cdr3_nt: TGCAGCGTTGGACAGGGGGCAATGGATGGCTACACCTTC; cdr3_aa: CSVGQGAMDGYTF
d_call: -; clone_size: -; j_call: TRBJ1-1; v_call: TRBV11-2; cdr3_nt: TGTGCCAGCAGCTTGGGAGTGAACACTGAAGCTTTCTTT; cdr3_aa: CASSLGVNTEAFF
d_call: -; clone_size: -; j_call: TRBJ1-1; v_call: TRBV7-9; cdr3_nt: TGTGCCAGCACCTACCCAGGGAACGCTGAAGCTTTCTTT; cdr3_aa: CASTYPGNAEAFF
d_call: TRBD2; clone_size: once; j_call: TRBJ2-7; v_call: TRBV6-5; cdr3_nt: TGTGCCAGCAAGCGGGAGCCCGGGACCCCCTACGAGCAGTACTTC; cdr3_aa: CASKREPGTPYEQYF
d_call: -; clone_size: -; j_call: TRBJ2-7; v_call: TRBV7-2; cdr3_nt: TGTGCCAGCAGCGATGGGCCACGCCCTGGCGAGCAGTACTTC; cdr3_aa: CASSDGPRPGEQYF
d_call: TRBD1; clone_size: -; j_call: TRBJ1-1; v_call: TRBV3-1/TRBV3-2; cdr3_nt: TGTGCCAGCAGCCAAAAGAGGCTGACAGGGTGGAGGGCTGAAGCTTTCTTT; cdr3_aa: CASSQKRLTGWRAEAFF
d_call: -; clone_size: once; j_call: TRBJ1-4; v_call: TRBV7-8; cdr3_nt: TGTGCCAGCAGCTTGGTTGGAGGGCCGACTAATGAAAAACTGTTTTTT; cdr3_aa: CASSLVGGPTNEKLFF
d_call: TRBD2; clone_size: -; j_call: TRBJ2-3; v_call: TRBV2; cdr3_nt: TGTGCCAGCACGGGACTAGCGGCAGGGGATACGCAGTATTTT; cdr3_aa: CASTGLAAGDTQYF
d_call: -; clone_size: -; j_call: TRBJ1-1; v_call: TRBV6-2/TRBV6-3; cdr3_nt: TGTGCCAGCAGCCAGGGGCCTGAAGCTTTCTTT; cdr3_aa: CASSQGPEAFF
d_call: -; clone_size: -; j_call: TRBJ1-6; v_call: TRBV11-2; cdr3_nt: TGTGCCAGCAGCCCGGGCGGCGTAGGGGCCTCACCCCTCCACTTT; cdr3_aa: CASSPGGVGASPLHF
d_call: -; clone_size: -; j_call: TRBJ1-1; v_call: TRBV21-1; cdr3_nt: TGTGCCAGCAGCAAGACAGCTAAGGACACTGAAGCTTTCTTT; cdr3_aa: CASSKTAKDTEAFF
d_call: -; clone_size: -; j_call: TRBJ2-7; v_call: TRBV12-3/TRBV12-4; cdr3_nt: TGTGCCAGCCAGGGAAGCGATGCCTACGAGCAGTACTTC; cdr3_aa: CASQGSDAYEQYF
d_call: TRBD2; clone_size: once; j_call: TRBJ2-7; v_call: TRBV30; cdr3_nt: TGTGCCTGGACACCTTACCTTAGCGGGGGGGCCTACGAGCAGTACTTC; cdr3_aa: CAWTPYLSGGAYEQYF
d_call: -; clone_size: -; j_call: TRBJ1-3; v_call: TRBV7-9; cdr3_nt: TGTGCCAGCAGCTCGATCGGACAGCCGAACACCATATATTTT; cdr3_aa: CASSSIGQPNTIYF
d_call: TRBD1; clone_size: -; j_call: TRBJ2-3; v_call: TRBV9; cdr3_nt: TGTGCCAGCAGCGTAGGCGGACAGGGCACAGATACGCAGTATTTT; cdr3_aa: CASSVGGQGTDTQYF
d_call: -; clone_size: -; j_call: TRBJ2-3; v_call: TRBV30; cdr3_nt: TGTGCCTGGAGTGTACTGTGGGATACGCAGTATTTT; cdr3_aa: CAWSVLWDTQYF
d_call: -; clone_size: -; j_call: TRBJ1-3; v_call: TRBV15; cdr3_nt: TGTGCCACCAGCAGAGAACAAACTGGAAACACCATATATTTT; cdr3_aa: CATSREQTGNTIYF
d_call: -; clone_size: -; j_call: TRBJ1-2; v_call: TRBV27; cdr3_nt: TGTGCCAGCAGTCCCCAAAGCGACTATGGCTACACCTTC; cdr3_aa: CASSPQSDYGYTF
d_call: -; clone_size: -; j_call: TRBJ2-7; v_call: TRBV6-2/TRBV6-3; cdr3_nt: TGTGCCAGCAGTTATTCAAGGCGGCAAGTCTACGAGCAGTACTTC; cdr3_aa: CASSYSRRQVYEQYF
d_call: TRBD2; clone_size: -; j_call: TRBJ2-7; v_call: TRBV7-6; cdr3_nt: TGTGCCAGCAGCTTAGGGGCGGGGGGATCCTACGAGCAGTACTTC; cdr3_aa: CASSLGAGGSYEQYF
d_call: -; clone_size: -; j_call: TRBJ1-1; v_call: TRBV9; cdr3_nt: TGTGCCAGCAGCGCCCACAGGGTTGGGACTGAAGCTTTCTTT; cdr3_aa: CASSAHRVGTEAFF
d_call: TRBD2; clone_size: -; j_call: TRBJ2-1; v_call: TRBV5-1; cdr3_nt: TGCGCCAGCAGCGTAGGACTAGCGGGGGGGCAGAATGAGCAGTTCTTC; cdr3_aa: CASSVGLAGGQNEQFF
d_call: -; clone_size: -; j_call: TRBJ1-1; v_call: TRBV13; cdr3_nt: TGTGCCAGCAGCCCTCTCGGGACAAAGAACACTGAAGCTTTCTTT; cdr3_aa: CASSPLGTKNTEAFF
d_call: -; clone_size: few; j_call: TRBJ1-4; v_call: TRBV11-2; cdr3_nt: TGTGCCAGCAGCTTTACAACTAATGAAAAACTGTTTTTT; cdr3_aa: CASSFTTNEKLFF
d_call: -; clone_size: -; j_call: TRBJ2-2; v_call: TRBV30; cdr3_nt: TGTGCCTGTCTTCCGGGACTCCTGAACACCGGGGAGCTGTTTTTT; cdr3_aa: CACLPGLLNTGELFF
d_call: -; clone_size: once; j_call: TRBJ2-1; v_call: TRBV9; cdr3_nt: TGTGCCAGCAGCGTACAGGCGTACAATGAGCAGTTCTTC; cdr3_aa: CASSVQAYNEQFF
d_call: -; clone_size: -; j_call: TRBJ2-1; v_call: TRBV10-3; cdr3_nt: TGTGCCATCGACGGGGGGCAAGGAACCTACAATGAGCAGTTCTTC; cdr3_aa: CAIDGGQGTYNEQFF
d_call: TRBD1; clone_size: once; j_call: TRBJ2-6; v_call: TRBV7-2; cdr3_nt: TGTGCCAGCAGCCCCCGGACAGGGAGAGAGGCCAACGTCCTGACTTTC; cdr3_aa: CASSPRTGREANVLTF
d_call: -; clone_size: -; j_call: TRBJ1-1; v_call: TRBV9; cdr3_nt: TGTGCCAGCAGCGCTTCAGGAACTGAAGCTTTCTTT; cdr3_aa: CASSASGTEAFF
d_call: -; clone_size: once; j_call: TRBJ2-7; v_call: TRBV9; cdr3_nt: TGTGCCAGCAGCGTAGTTTCGGGGACTGGACACTACGAGCAGTACTTC; cdr3_aa: CASSVVSGTGHYEQYF
d_call: -; clone_size: few; j_call: TRBJ1-5; v_call: TRBV19; cdr3_nt: TGTGCCAGTAGTGTCGGGACACTTCCTAATCAGCCCCAGCATTTT; cdr3_aa: CASSVGTLPNQPQHF
d_call: -; clone_size: -; j_call: TRBJ1-2; v_call: TRBV5-8; cdr3_nt: TGTGCCAGCACCAGGAGGGCAGATACTAACTATGGCTACACCTTC; cdr3_aa: CASTRRADTNYGYTF
d_call: -; clone_size: -; j_call: TRBJ1-3; v_call: TRBV9; cdr3_nt: TGTGCCAGCGCGAATGGAGGCCCCGGCGGCACCATATATTTT; cdr3_aa: CASANGGPGGTIYF
d_call: -; clone_size: once; j_call: TRBJ2-5; v_call: TRBV5-1; cdr3_nt: TGCGCCAGCAGCTTGGACGTCGCCACCAGGACCCAGTACTTC; cdr3_aa: CASSLDVATRTQYF
d_call: -; clone_size: once; j_call: TRBJ2-7; v_call: TRBV7-3; cdr3_nt: TGTGCCAGCAGCCCCCGCTCAGGGTCAGGGAAAATGTACTTC; cdr3_aa: CASSPRSGSGKMYF
d_call: -; clone_size: once; j_call: TRBJ1-2; v_call: TRBV5-4; cdr3_nt: TGTGCCAGCAGCGCAAACAGGGTTGCCTACACCTTC; cdr3_aa: CASSANRVAYTF
d_call: -; clone_size: -; j_call: TRBJ1-2; v_call: TRBV5-1; cdr3_nt: TGCGCCAGCAGCTTTGGCGGTTGGTTGGCAGGGCGCGACTATGGCTACACCTTC; cdr3_aa: CASSFGGWLAGRDYGYTF
d_call: TRBD1; clone_size: -; j_call: TRBJ1-1; v_call: TRBV7-8; cdr3_nt: TGTGCCAGCAGCACGGGACAGGGATGGACTGAAGCTTTCTTT; cdr3_aa: CASSTGQGWTEAFF
d_call: TRBD2; clone_size: -; j_call: TRBJ2-7; v_call: TRBV5-1; cdr3_nt: TGCGCCAGCAGCCTAGCGGGGGGGCCCTACGAGCAGTACTTC; cdr3_aa: CASSLAGGPYEQYF
d_call: -; clone_size: -; j_call: TRBJ1-2; v_call: TRBV29-1; cdr3_nt: TGCAGCGCCGGAATCTCACGGGTCGATAACTATGGCTACACCTTC; cdr3_aa: CSAGISRVDNYGYTF
d_call: TRBD1; clone_size: -; j_call: TRBJ1-5; v_call: TRBV7-9; cdr3_nt: TGTGCCAGCAGCTTATCGGGACAGGGGATCGGTCAGCCCCAGCATTTT; cdr3_aa: CASSLSGQGIGQPQHF
d_call: TRBD2; clone_size: once; j_call: TRBJ2-1; v_call: TRBV5-4; cdr3_nt: TGTGCCAGCAGTCCGGGACTAGCGGGGGGACATGAGCAGTTCTTC; cdr3_aa: CASSPGLAGGHEQFF
d_call: TRBD1; clone_size: once; j_call: TRBJ1-1; v_call: TRBV29-1; cdr3_nt: TGCAGCGCAAGGACAGGGCGGAACACTGAAGCTTTCTTT; cdr3_aa: CSARTGRNTEAFF
d_call: -; clone_size: once; j_call: TRBJ1-1; v_call: TRBV14; cdr3_nt: TGTGCCAGCAGCCAAGGGTCGAGGGGGGCTTTCTTT; cdr3_aa: CASSQGSRGAFF
d_call: -; clone_size: -; j_call: TRBJ2-7; v_call: TRBV10-3; cdr3_nt: TGTGCCATCAGTGAGTCGGTTATTTTAGCCCTCGAGCAGTACTTC; cdr3_aa: CAISESVILALEQYF
d_call: -; clone_size: -; j_call: TRBJ1-6; v_call: TRBV27; cdr3_nt: TGTGCCAGCAACGGAGGGCTCGTAGATTCACCCCTCCACTTT; cdr3_aa: CASNGGLVDSPLHF